Presented here are 24 T cell receptor beta chains from one specimen sequenced in a study of regulatory T cells in long-lasting Graves disease. The authors built TCR beta libraries using iRepertoire HTBI primers and Arm-PCR of CDR3 regions. One entry per CDR3 protein results from TCRdb running MiXCR on the multiplex PCR reads. The data show 530,000 or so distinct CDR3 sequences, roughly 15% seen once. Time point reported: newly diagnosed GD, antithyroid drugs for less than 3 months. With RNA extracted from PBMCs as input, the TCR library was made. These records were also assigned to another study, of T cells in Graves' hyperthyroidism and ophthalmopathy.

Specimen: peripheral blood mononuclear cells (PBMCs), collected at new diagnosis, from a patient treated with antithyroid drugs. These TCRs come from a man younger than 35 with Graves disease.

As for this clonotype: This may come from a read error, since a much larger clone is one base off. This chain connects TRBV5-1 to TRBJ2-7, with a possible D match to TRBD1 (11 bases). Germline CDR1 SGHRS, CDR2 YFSETQ. There are 15 residues in the CDR3. For the CDR3, the DNA is TGCGCCAACAGCGATCCGGGACAGGGGGGACTAGCGCCTAACTTC. It specifies CANSDPGQGGLAPNF. Looking up the rest from reference TRBV5-1 and TRBJ2-7 gives the full variable domain: KAGVTQTPRYLIKTRGQQVTLSCSPISGHRSVSWYQQTPGQGLQFLFEYFSETQRNKGNFPGRFSGRQFSNSRSEMNVSTLELGDSALYLCANSDPGQGGLAPNFGPGTRLTVT.

The table lists this clonotype with a few counts. The gene calls are TRBV18 and TRBJ2-7; no reliable D call. This CDR3 is 13 amino acids long. The ends were cut back, 3 bases at V and 5 bases at J, with 11 bases in the middle. The germline V gene has CDR1 KGHSH and CDR2 LQKENI. CDR3 residues: CASSPRRGDEQYF. CDR3 DNA: TGTGCCAGCTCACCCCGTCGAGGCGACGAGCAGTACTTC.

V usage is TRBV30 and J usage is TRBJ2-7; 11 bases match TRBD2. The CDR3 consists of 12 residues. J lost 4 bases, V lost 4 bases, and 0 bases had no gene match. Germline loops: CDR1 GTSNPN, CDR2 SVGIG (reference sequence). CDR3 amino acids: CAWTSGRYEQYF. The CDR3 coding sequence is TGTGCCTGGACTAGCGGGAGGTACGAGCAGTACTTC.

The sample holds many counts of this clonotype. The V call is TRBV30, the J call TRBJ1-1; no reliable D call. Trimming stripped 1 base from V and 10 bases from J, with 13 bases between. CDR1 is GTSNPN and CDR2 is SVGIG in the germline V gene (reference sequence). The length of the CDR3 is 12 residues. CDR3 region: CAWSATRGGAFF. The CDR3 DNA reads TGTGCCTGGAGTGCCACCCGGGGTGGAGCTTTCTTT.

This clonotype was recorded at least ten times. This sequence joins TRBV7-8 and TRBJ1-4; D unclear. This CDR3 spans 15 amino acids. Deletions cut 4 bases from V and 2 bases from J, with 11 bases between. CDR1 is SGHVS, CDR2 FQNEAQ, per germline. In nucleotides, the CDR3 is TGTGCCAGCAGCTCTCTCGGGGATACTAATGAAAAACTGTTTTTT. Protein sequence: CASSSLGDTNEKLFF.

This clonotype was picked up many times. The rearrangement links TRBV5-1 to TRBJ2-1, with D tentatively TRBD2 (5 bases). This CDR3 has 14 residues. Deletions cut 4 bases from V and 5 bases from J, with 13 bases between. CDR1 and CDR2 from the germline V gene are SGHRS and YFSETQ. CDR3 DNA: TGCGCCAGCAGCGATACTAGTAAGAACAATGAGCAGTTCTTC. Protein product: CASSDTSKNNEQFF.

The table lists this clonotype with a few counts. V gene TRBV9 combines with J gene TRBJ2-1; D possibly corresponds to TRBD2 (6 bases). Trimming shortened V by 3 bases and J by 9 bases, and 16 bases separated the two germline ends. The germline V gene has CDR1 SGDLS and CDR2 YYNGEE. This CDR3 has 14 residues. CDR3 loop: CASSGPGESGEQFF. The CDR3 nucleotides read TGTGCCAGCAGCGGCCCGGGGGAGTCGGGTGAGCAGTTCTTC.

This clonotype was seen ten or more times. V usage is TRBV5-8 and J usage is TRBJ2-7, with unresolved D. Per the germline V gene, CDR1 is SGHTS and CDR2 is YDEGEE. This CDR3 is 15 amino acids long. Trimming took off 4 bases at V and 0 bases at J, with 14 bases between the two ends. CDR3 DNA: TGTGCCAGCAGCCCCGATGGGGTTCGCTCCTACGAGCAGTACTTC. Its translation is CASSPDGVRSYEQYF.

The CDR3 coding sequence is TGCGCCAGCAGCCAAGTGACTAGCGGTACCTACGAGCAGTACTTC. Residues: CASSQVTSGTYEQYF. The genes are TRBV4-1 and TRBJ2-7; TRBD2 agrees at 9 bases. This CDR3 region has 15 residues. V trimming: 1 base; J trimming: 2 bases; junction bases outside the gene matches: 3. Germline V lookup: CDR1 MGHRA, CDR2 YSYEKL.

The table lists this clonotype with a few counts. One end of the junction does not line up with germline, which may come from a read error. This chain joins TRBV9 and TRBJ2-5; 7 bases are shared with TRBD1. This CDR3 has 17 residues. The germline V gene encodes CDR1 SGDLS and CDR2 YYNGEE. The CDR3 loop is CAGSYAGTANPPETQYF. CDR3 in DNA: TGTGCCGGCAGCTACGCCGGGACAGCCAATCCTCCAGAGACCCAGTACTTC. Supplemented by reference TRBV9 and TRBJ2-5, the full variable domain reads DSGVTQTPKHLITATGQRVTLRCSPRSGDLSVYWYQQSLDQGLQFLIQYYNGEERAKGNILERFSAQQFPDLHSELNLSSLELGDSALYFCAGSYAGTANPPETQYFGPGTRLLVL.

This sequence joins TRBV6-1 and TRBJ2-7; the D is unclear. V shed 2 bases and J shed 0 bases, with 5 bases lying between them. The CDR3 length is 13 residues. CDR1 MNHNS and CDR2 SASEGT come from the germline V gene. Here the CDR3 DNA reads TGTGCCAGCAGTGAATATATCTCCTACGAGCAGTACTTC. Amino acids: CASSEYISYEQYF.

This clonotype was picked up many times. This chain links TRBV20-1 with TRBJ2-3, with 9 bases lining up with TRBD2. The germline CDR1 and CDR2 sequences are DFQATT and SNEGSKA (reference sequence). V was pared by 5 bases and J by 3 bases, with 6 bases of the junction left unmatched. There are 14 residues in the CDR3. In DNA form, the CDR3 reads TGCAGTGCTGGGATAGCGGGAGTGACAGATACGCAGTATTTT. Its protein product is CSAGIAGVTDTQYF.

As concerns this clonotype: One junction end does not reproduce the germline sequence, and a read error may be involved. The genes are TRBV7-3 and TRBJ2-5; a weak D match, TRBD2 (5 bases). Per the germline V gene, CDR1 is SGHTA and CDR2 is FQGTGA. This CDR3 has 15 amino acids. Written as DNA, the CDR3 is TGTGCCGGCAGCTTATGGACGGAGCGGACAGAGACCCAGTACTTC. Its protein is CAGSLWTERTETQYF.

This clonotype has a count of ten or more. The rearrangement joins TRBV20-1 to TRBJ2-2; TRBD1 matches at 8 bases. The CDR3 runs 14 residues. V shed 6 bases, J shed 3 bases, and the junction held 6 bases outside the gene matches. Germline V gene sequence: CDR1 DFQATT, CDR2 SNEGSKA (reference sequence). The CDR3 DNA is TGCAGTGCCAGGGACAGGCCCTACACCGGGGAGCTGTTTTTT. Translating gives CSARDRPYTGELFF.

The chain carries TRBV5-6 and TRBJ1-1; 8 nucleotides match TRBD1. After removal of 3 bases from V and 10 bases from J, the junction contained 14 bases not matched to a gene. Per the germline V gene, CDR1 is SGHDT and CDR2 is YYEEEE. CDR3 length: 15 amino acids. The CDR3 here is CASSYVGTGGFGAFF. CDR3 in DNA: TGTGCCAGCAGCTACGTCGGGACAGGCGGCTTCGGAGCTTTCTTT.

J is TRBJ1-4 and V is TRBV5-1, with D unclear. The germline CDR1 and CDR2 sequences are SGHRS and YFSETQ. V shed 4 bases and J shed 0 bases, with 10 bases lying between them. The length of the CDR3 is 15 residues. CDR3 sequence: CASSPGSATNEKLFF. CDR3 sequence (DNA): TGCGCCAGCAGCCCCGGAAGTGCAACTAATGAAAAACTGTTTTTT.

The rearrangement uses TRBV12-3 or TRBV12-4 and TRBJ1-2; D not certain. Trimming shortened V by 5 bases and J by 6 bases, and 13 bases separated the two germline ends. The CDR3 runs 13 residues. The CDR3 nucleotides read TGTGCCAGCAGTGGGGTACGGCCTCATGGCTACACCTTC. It is translated as CASSGVRPHGYTF.

This clonotype was found many times. The chain joins TRBV30 to TRBJ1-1; tentatively, D is TRBD1 (5 bases). CDR1 GTSNPN and CDR2 SVGIG come from the germline V gene (reference sequence). Trimming shortened V by 4 bases and J by 5 bases, and 11 bases separated the two germline ends. The length of the CDR3 is 12 residues. The CDR3 DNA reads as TGTGCCTGGATAGAGGGGAGGACTGAAGCTTTCTTT. Amino acids: CAWIEGRTEAFF.

This clonotype was seen more than once but under ten times. The chain couples TRBV3-1 to TRBJ2-7, with 7 bases identical to TRBD1. V shed 5 bases, J shed 1 base, and the junction held 17 bases outside the gene matches. The V gene's germline CDR1 is LGHDT and CDR2 YNNKEL (reference sequence). The CDR3 totals 18 residues. The CDR3 sequence is CASSVEAGGLTSSYEQYF. CDR3 DNA: TGTGCCAGCAGCGTAGAGGCAGGGGGTCTGACTTCTTCCTACGAGCAGTACTTC.

This clonotype was seen more than once but under ten times. The chain recombines TRBV7-2 with TRBJ1-2; D ambiguous. Trimming removed 1 base from V and 3 bases from J, with 9 bases in between. This CDR3 spans 14 amino acids. Germline assignment: CDR1 SGHTA and CDR2 FQGNSA. The CDR3 loop reads CASSLDVQDYGYTF. CDR3 DNA sequence: TGTGCCAGCAGCTTAGACGTCCAGGACTATGGCTACACCTTC.

This clonotype was picked up a small number of times. The CDR3 spells CASSRERGQPQHF. For the CDR3, the DNA is TGTGCCAGCAGCCGGGAGAGAGGACAGCCCCAGCATTTT. The chain has TRBV7-6 and TRBJ1-5; no clear D gene. Germline CDR1 reads SGHVS; CDR2 reads FNYEAQ. Trimming left V 5 bases short and J 7 bases short, with 12 bases between. This CDR3 region has 13 residues.

This chain joins TRBV6-2 or TRBV6-3 and TRBJ1-1, with D possibly being TRBD1 (5 bases). The CDR3 extends over 15 amino acids. Germline V gene data show CDR1 as MNHEY and CDR2 as SVGEGT. Between the trimmed V and J ends, which lost 4 bases and 0 bases, there was a span of 12 bases. CDR3 nucleotide sequence: TGTGCCAGCAGTTCGACGCAGGGCTTGAACACTGAAGCTTTCTTT. Translation: CASSSTQGLNTEAFF.

V usage is TRBV2 and J usage is TRBJ1-2; TRBD1 matches 7 bases. The germline gives CDR1 SNHLY, CDR2 FYNNEI. The V and J ends lost 6 bases and 4 bases, in that order; junction bases with no gene match: 8. CDR3 length: 14 amino acids. In DNA form, the CDR3 reads TGTGCCAGCAGCTTAGAGTCAGGGGGCTATGGCTACACCTTC. This sequence encodes CASSLESGGYGYTF. Together with reference TRBV2 and TRBJ1-2, the CDR3 gives the full variable domain: EPEVTQTPSHQVTQMGQEVILRCVPISNHLYFYWYRQILGQKVEFLVSFYNNEISEKSEIFDDQFSVERPDGSNFTLKIRSTKLEDSAMYFCASSLESGGYGYTFGSGTRLTVV.

In this sample, this clonotype turned up many times. The chain has TRBV29-1 and TRBJ2-3, with 8 bases fitting TRBD2. CDR3 length: 15 residues. CDR1 is SQVTM and CDR2 is ANQGSEA in the germline V gene. The V gene end was trimmed by 5 bases and the J gene end by 3 bases; junction bases not matched to a gene: 10. The CDR3: CSVWGGAGVTDTQYF. CDR3 coding DNA: TGCAGCGTTTGGGGGGGAGCGGGAGTGACAGATACGCAGTATTTT.